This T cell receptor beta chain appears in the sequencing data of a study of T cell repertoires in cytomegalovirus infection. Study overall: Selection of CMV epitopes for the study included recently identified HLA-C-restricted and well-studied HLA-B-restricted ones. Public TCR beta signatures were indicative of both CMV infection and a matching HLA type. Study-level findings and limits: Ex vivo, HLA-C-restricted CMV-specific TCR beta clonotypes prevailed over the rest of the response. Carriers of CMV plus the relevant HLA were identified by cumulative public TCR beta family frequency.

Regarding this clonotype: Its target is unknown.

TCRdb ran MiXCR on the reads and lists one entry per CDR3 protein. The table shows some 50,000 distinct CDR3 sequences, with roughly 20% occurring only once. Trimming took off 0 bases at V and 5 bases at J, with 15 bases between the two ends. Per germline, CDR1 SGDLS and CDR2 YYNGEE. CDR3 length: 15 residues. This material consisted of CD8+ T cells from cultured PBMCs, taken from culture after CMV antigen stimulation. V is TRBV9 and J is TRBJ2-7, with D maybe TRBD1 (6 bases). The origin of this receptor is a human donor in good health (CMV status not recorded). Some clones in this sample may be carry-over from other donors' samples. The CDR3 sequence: CASSVGAGEDDEQYF. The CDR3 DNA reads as TGTGCCAGCAGCGTAGGGGCAGGGGAAGATGACGAGCAGTACTTC.